The 27 T cell receptor beta chains presented below share a single source sample, sequenced in a study of tumor-infiltrating lymphocytes in primary liver carcinoma. Using a constant-region primer together with ProtoScript II reverse transcriptase, TCR beta cDNA was made from about 500 ng of total RNA. Sequencing libraries for TCR beta derived from three nested multiplex PCR rounds that used slightly modified ARM-PCR. For around 11 cycles apiece, the opening two PCR rounds ran with TRBV1-TRBV30 forward primers and a C-beta reverse primer. TCRdb re-derived calls from the multiplex PCR reads in MiXCR, one entry per CDR3 protein. Of approximately 330,000 distinct CDR3 sequences listed, approximately 64% were seen once; the top ten hold 6.5%. The researchers obtained blood RNA from unsorted whole blood and also extracted germline DNA. The specimen sequenced was peripheral blood. These receptor sequences come from a man aged 35-49 years with primary liver carcinoma and hepatitis B virus infection.

With respect to this clonotype: Possible read error: a much larger clone is one base away. The chain links TRBV10-1 to TRBJ2-6, with D tentatively TRBD1 (5 bases). Germline V gene data show CDR1 as WNHNN and CDR2 as SYGVQD (reference sequence). This CDR3 has 13 residues. CDR3 loop: CATPSSGANVLSF. In nucleotides, the CDR3 is TGCGCCACCCCGTCGTCTGGGGCCAACGTCCTGAGTTTC.

This clonotype was detected ten times or more. The rearrangement uses TRBV6-2 or TRBV6-3 and TRBJ1-5; perhaps TRBD1 as D (6 bases). There are 17 residues in the CDR3. Germline lookup yields CDR1 MNHEY and CDR2 SVGEGT. Deletions cut 5 bases from V and 1 base from J, with 18 bases between. CDR3 loop: CASSRSYRVGSNQPQHF. The DNA for the CDR3 is TGTGCCAGCAGTCGCAGCTACAGGGTTGGCAGCAATCAGCCCCAGCATTTT.

Note on this clonotype: A junction end diverges from the germline sequence, so it may reflect a read error. This chain joins TRBV11-2 and TRBJ2-1; D is unclear. CDR3 length equals 13 residues. Germline V gene data show CDR1 as SGHAT and CDR2 as FQNNGV. The CDR3 DNA follows: TGTGTCAGCAGCTTACACCAGCTGAATGAGCAGTTCTTC. Translating it yields CVSSLHQLNEQFF.

Notes on this clonotype: A read error may explain this, as a much larger clone is one base away. The rearrangement joins TRBV6-5 to TRBJ2-5, with a possible D match to TRBD2 (6 bases). The CDR3 runs 13 residues. In germline, CDR1 is MNHEY, CDR2 SVGAGI. The CDR3 reads CVSSYALEGTQYF. CDR3 nucleotide sequence: TGTGTCAGCAGTTACGCCCTGGAGGGGACCCAGTACTTC.

The chain has TRBV11-2 and TRBJ2-2; D possibly uses TRBD1 or TRBD2 (5 bases each). CDR1 is SGHAT and CDR2 is FQNNGV in the germline V gene. The V and J ends lost 11 bases and 2 bases respectively, with 12 bases between them. The CDR3 sequence is 13 residues long. CDR3: CAGGRGNTGELFF. In nucleotides, the CDR3 is TGTGCCGGCGGCCGGGGCAACACCGGGGAGCTGTTTTTT.

This clonotype was counted between two and nine times. V usage is TRBV7-9 and J usage is TRBJ2-1; possibly TRBD2 for D (6 bases). The germline V gene encodes CDR1 SEHNR and CDR2 FQNEAQ (reference sequence). The CDR3 contains 15 residues. The V end lost 2 bases, the J end lost 7 bases, and 15 bases lay between the germline ends. The CDR3 is CASSLTREPGNEQFF. CDR3 nucleotide sequence: TGTGCCAGCAGCTTAACCCGGGAGCCGGGGAATGAGCAGTTCTTC.

The CDR3 sequence: CASSLAVAGELFF. The CDR3 DNA reads TGCGCCAGCAGCTTGGCGGTGGCCGGGGAGCTGTTTTTT. The genes are TRBV5-1 and TRBJ2-2, with unresolved D. The CDR3 length is 13 residues. Between the trimmed V and J ends, which lost 0 bases and 6 bases, there was a span of 6 bases. The germline V gene has CDR1 SGHRS and CDR2 YFSETQ.

Note on this clonotype: This may come from a read error, since a much larger clone is one base off. The chain is built from TRBV5-1 and TRBJ2-5, with a weak D call TRBD1 (5 bases). The CDR3 runs 13 residues. Germline loops: CDR1 SGHRS, CDR2 YFSETQ. The CDR3: CASILDNQETQYF. CDR3 bases: TGCGCCAGCATCTTGGACAACCAAGAGACCCAGTACTTC.

As to this clonotype: Compared with germline, one end of the junction differs, possibly owing to a read error. The chain couples TRBV11-2 to TRBJ1-2, with TRBD1 matching 9 bases. The CDR3 has 14 amino acids. Germline-derived CDR1 and CDR2 are SGHAT and FQNNGV. This CDR3 reads CASNRPTGGNGHTF. CDR3 coding DNA: TGTGCCAGCAACCGACCGACAGGGGGAAATGGCCACACCTTC.

Concerning this clonotype itself: This may be a read error, as it is one base from a much larger clone. The J gene is TRBJ2-5, the V gene TRBV6-2 or TRBV6-3; 8 bases are shared with TRBD2. Trimming took 4 bases from V and 6 from J; bases not matched to a gene: 16. The CDR3 is made up of 17 amino acids. Germline V CDR1 and CDR2: MNHEY, SVGEGT. The CDR3 sequence is CASSSGPAGVEYKTQYF. CDR3 sequence (DNA): TGTGCCAGCAGTTCGGGACCAGCGGGAGTGGAGTACAAGACCCAGTACTTC.

To note about this clonotype: Sequence at one end of the junction differs from germline and may be a read error. The chain recombines TRBV5-1 with TRBJ2-1; perhaps TRBD2 as D (6 bases). Germline V CDR1 and CDR2: SGHRS, YFSETQ. CDR3 length: 15 amino acids. CDR3 sequence (DNA): TGCGCCAGCAGTTTGGGGCAGGAGGGCCTCGATGAGCAGTTCTTC. Residues: CASSLGQEGLDEQFF.

In this sample, this clonotype turned up many times. The chain combines TRBV4-2 with TRBJ2-7; 12 nucleotides line up with TRBD1. The CDR3 spans 14 residues. CDR1 and CDR2 (germline): LGHNA, YNFKEQ. The V segment lost 3 bases and the J segment 5 bases; nucleotides outside the gene matches: 2. The CDR3 spells CASSQGQGANEQYF. CDR3 bases: TGTGCCAGCAGCCAGGGACAGGGGGCGAACGAGCAGTACTTC.

About this clonotype: Just one base apart from a much larger clone, this may be a read error. The chain couples TRBV6-5 to TRBJ1-4, with D possibly TRBD1 on 5 matching bases. Germline V gene sequence: CDR1 MNHEY, CDR2 SVGAGI. The V gene lost 0 bases and the J gene lost 6 bases, with 14 bases spanning the gap. The CDR3 consists of 16 residues. CDR3 loop: CASSYSTGQDYEKLFF. CDR3 DNA: TGTGCCAGCAGTTACTCGACGGGGCAGGATTATGAAAAACTGTTTTTT.

The rearrangement links TRBV11-2 to TRBJ2-1; TRBD2 is a possible D gene (6 bases). This CDR3 has 15 amino acids. V shed 5 bases and J shed 1 base, with 12 bases lying between them. CDR1 is SGHAT, CDR2 FQNNGV, per germline. This CDR3 is CASSPSGWSYNEQFF. In nucleotides, the CDR3 is TGTGCCAGCAGCCCCAGCGGGTGGTCCTACAATGAGCAGTTCTTC.

This clonotype was picked up a small number of times. The genes are TRBV28 and TRBJ2-2; a weak D match, TRBD1 (6 bases). The V end was cut by 5 bases, the J end by 7 bases, with 11 bases between. The CDR3 is made up of 13 amino acids. Germline V CDR1 and CDR2: MDHEN, SYDVKM. DNA for the CDR3: TGTGCCAGCAGTCCCACAGGGATCGGGGAGCTGTTTTTT. It yields the protein CASSPTGIGELFF.

For this clonotype: At one of its ends the junction is not consistent with the germline gene, which may arise from a read error. V gene TRBV5-6 combines with J gene TRBJ2-1; D is possibly TRBD2 (5 bases). Looked up from germline, CDR1 is SGHDT and CDR2 is YYEEEE. The CDR3 runs to 15 residues. The CDR3 spells CASSLGRLDYNEQLF. The CDR3 DNA reads as TGTGCCAGCAGCTTGGGCCGACTCGACTACAATGAGCAGTTATTC.

In its sample, this clonotype was seen many times. The chain links TRBV6-1 to TRBJ2-1; TRBD1 is a possible D gene (7 bases). The V and J ends lost 1 base and 2 bases respectively, with 18 bases between them. The germline CDR1 and CDR2 sequences are MNHNS and SASEGT. The CDR3 has 18 amino acids. CDR3 DNA sequence: TGTGCCAGCAGTGAAGTCGGAGGGGGCGGCCCGCCCTACAATGAGCAGTTCTTC. Protein sequence: CASSEVGGGGPPYNEQFF.

V is TRBV24-1 and J is TRBJ1-5; D uncertain. This CDR3 is 14 amino acids long. Germline loops: CDR1 KGHDR, CDR2 SFDVKD. Trimming removed 3 bases at V and 10 bases at J, with 15 bases between. The CDR3 nucleotides read TGTGCCACCAGTGATGAGCGGGCGCCATCACCCCAGCATTTT. Translating gives CATSDERAPSPQHF.

About this clonotype itself: A read error may explain this, as a much larger clone is one base away. Because the CDR3 is missing its conserved closing phenylalanine or tryptophan, this is likely a read error. The chain combines TRBV4-1 with TRBJ2-5; 10 nucleotides match TRBD2. The CDR3 contains 15 residues. The germline V gene encodes CDR1 MGHRA and CDR2 YSYEKL. Trimming cost V 0 bases and J 9 bases; bases outside gene matches: 7. CDR3 residues: CASSQEASGSWAQYL. The CDR3 coding sequence is TGCGCCAGCAGCCAAGAGGCTAGCGGGAGTTGGGCCCAGTACTTA.

CDR3 sequence: CASSQPLLHSGFSYNEQFF. The CDR3 nucleotides are TGTGCCAGCAGCCAACCCCTTTTACATAGCGGATTCTCCTACAATGAGCAGTTCTTC. The chain couples TRBV14 to TRBJ2-1, with D possibly TRBD2 on 6 matching bases. CDR1 and CDR2 from the germline V gene are SGHDN and FVKESK. Trimming shortened V by 2 bases and J by 0 bases, and 20 bases separated the two germline ends. The CDR3 totals 19 residues.

For this clonotype: With a much larger clone just one base away, this may be a read error. J is TRBJ2-7 and V is TRBV6-1; no definite D call. This CDR3 contains 15 residues. The germline V and J ends were trimmed by 1 base and 2 bases, with 12 bases remaining between them. Germline loops: CDR1 MNHNS, CDR2 SASEGT. In DNA, the CDR3 is TGTGCCAGCAGTGAAGTGAGCGAAGGTACCTACGAGCAGTACTTC. Translated, it gives CASSEVSEGTYEQYF.

In this sample, this clonotype turned up once. Since a much larger clone is just one base distant, this may be a read error. The chain carries TRBV12-3 or TRBV12-4 and TRBJ1-4; the D is unclear. The CDR3 runs to 14 residues. CDR3 nucleotide sequence: TGTGCCAACAGTTTAGAGTCAAGAGCGGAAAAACTGTTTTTT. It encodes CANSLESRAEKLFF.

Concerning this clonotype: Germline is not matched at one junction end, which may reflect a read error. V is TRBV11-2 and J is TRBJ2-3; TRBD2 matches at 9 bases. Germline assignment: CDR1 SGHAT and CDR2 FQNNGV. The CDR3 is 13 residues long. The CDR3 DNA reads as TGTGACAGCAGCTTCGTAGCGGGGGATATGCAGTATTTT. Amino acids: CDSSFVAGDMQYF.

The sample holds a few counts of this clonotype. A much bigger clone sits one base away, suggesting this may be a read error. The chain uses TRBV6-1 and TRBJ2-2; D is uncertain. Germline loops: CDR1 MNHNS, CDR2 SASEGT. Trimming removed 2 bases at V and 1 base at J, with 8 bases between. The length of the CDR3 is 15 residues. CDR3 nucleotides: TGTGCCAGCAGTGAATGGTGGAGGAACACCGGGGAGCTGTTTTTT. This codes for CASSEWWRNTGELFF.

The sample holds a few counts of this clonotype. V and J are TRBV10-1 and TRBJ2-7; 7 nucleotides line up with TRBD1. V gave up 3 bases and J gave up 2 bases; unmatched junction bases: 7. From germline, CDR1 is WNHNN and CDR2 SYGVQD (reference sequence). The CDR3 length is 15 residues. The CDR3 spells CASSDPSTGTYEQYF. In DNA, the CDR3 is TGCGCCAGCAGTGATCCGTCGACAGGGACCTACGAGCAGTACTTC.

This clonotype was recorded a few times. The chain employs TRBV20-1 and TRBJ2-5; 10 bases are shared with TRBD2. Trimming removed 5 bases from V and 3 bases from J; junction bases left unmatched: 3. The length of the CDR3 is 13 residues. The V gene's germline CDR1 is DFQATT and CDR2 SNEGSKA (reference sequence). The CDR3 spells CSAGGLAEETQYF. CDR3 nucleotide sequence: TGCAGTGCTGGAGGACTAGCGGAAGAGACCCAGTACTTC.

This clonotype appeared many times. The chain links TRBV10-2 to TRBJ2-1; D remains unclear. The length of the CDR3 is 13 residues. Per germline, CDR1 WSHSY and CDR2 SAAADI. V lost 0 bases and J 8 bases, leaving 8 bases between the germline ends. The CDR3 nucleotides are TGCGCCAGCAGTGAGTCCGGTGAGGATGAGCAGTTCTTC. It codes for CASSESGEDEQFF.